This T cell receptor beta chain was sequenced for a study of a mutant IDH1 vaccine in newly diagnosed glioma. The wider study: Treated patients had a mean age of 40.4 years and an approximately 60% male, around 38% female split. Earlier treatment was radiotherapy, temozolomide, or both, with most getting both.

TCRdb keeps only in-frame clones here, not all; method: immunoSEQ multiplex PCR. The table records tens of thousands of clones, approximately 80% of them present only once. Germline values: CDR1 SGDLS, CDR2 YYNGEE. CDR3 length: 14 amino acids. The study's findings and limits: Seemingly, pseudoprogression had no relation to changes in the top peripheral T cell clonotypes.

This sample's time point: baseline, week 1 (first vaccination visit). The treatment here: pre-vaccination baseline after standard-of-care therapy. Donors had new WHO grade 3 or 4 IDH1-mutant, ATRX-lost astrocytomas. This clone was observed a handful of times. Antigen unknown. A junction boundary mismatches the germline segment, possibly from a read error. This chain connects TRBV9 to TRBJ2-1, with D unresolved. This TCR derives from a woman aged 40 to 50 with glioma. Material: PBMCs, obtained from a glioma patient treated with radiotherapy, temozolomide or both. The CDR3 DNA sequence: TGTGCCAGCAGCGTAGGATCCTCCTTCAATGAGCAGTTCTTC. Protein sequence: CASSVGSSFNEQFF. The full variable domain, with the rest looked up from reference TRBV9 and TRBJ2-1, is DSGVTQTPKHLITATGQRVTLRCSPRSGDLSVYWYQQSLDQGLQFLIQYYNGEERAKGNILERFSAQQFPDLHSELNLSSLELGDSALYFCASSVGSSFNEQFFGPGTRLTVL.